The rows below give T cell receptor beta chains drawn from one sample of a study of CD8 T cells in ankylosing spondylitis. TCRdb ran MiXCR on the 5' RACE reads and lists one entry per CDR3 protein. Of roughly 160,000 distinct CDR3 sequences in the sample, approximately 10% were seen once. The sample taken for sequencing was blood, either unsorted or a sorted T cell fraction (not recorded which). These TCRs come from a male donor with ankylosing spondylitis or in good health (not recorded which). The CDR3 runs from the conserved cysteine through the conserved F or W. D genes are given only for firm matches. Some rows mark clone size as missing; the rest say once, few, many or name a class of expanded clone.

V gene	J gene	clone size	D gene	CDR3 protein	CDR3 DNA
TRBV11-2	TRBJ2-3	-	-	CASSLGTNTDTQYF	TGTGCCAGCAGCTTAGGGACTAACACAGATACGCAGTATTTT
TRBV5-6	TRBJ1-3	few	-	CASSFTDSAGNTIYF	TGTGCCAGCAGCTTTACGGACAGCGCTGGAAACACCATATATTTT
TRBV29-1	TRBJ1-3	many	TRBD1	CSVETGISGNTIYF	TGCAGCGTCGAGACAGGGATCTCTGGAAACACCATATATTTT
TRBV7-2	TRBJ1-4	-	-	CASSLAWDPGRDEKLFF	TGTGCCAGCAGCTTAGCGTGGGACCCGGGGCGGGATGAAAAACTGTTTTTT
TRBV7-9	TRBJ1-4	-	-	CASSLEGHEKLFF	TGTGCCAGCAGCTTAGAAGGCCATGAAAAACTGTTTTTT
TRBV20-1	TRBJ1-1	many	-	CSAPVSMNTEAFF	TGCAGTGCGCCGGTCTCAATGAACACTGAAGCTTTCTTT
TRBV29-1	TRBJ1-1	many	TRBD1	CSATTTGAPMVLF	TGCAGCGCCACAACGACAGGGGCTCCGATGGTTCTCTTT
TRBV5-1	TRBJ1-2	many	TRBD1	CASSLAQGAYGYTF	TGCGCCAGCAGCTTGGCTCAGGGGGCCTATGGCTACACCTTC
TRBV5-6	TRBJ1-5	-	-	CASSLARGRSNQPQHF	TGTGCCAGCAGCTTGGCCAGGGGTCGGAGCAATCAGCCCCAGCATTTT
TRBV2	TRBJ2-3	few	TRBD2	CASSQRGATDTQYF	TGTGCCAGCAGTCAGCGGGGGGCGACAGATACGCAGTATTTT
TRBV4-3	TRBJ2-1	many	TRBD1	CASSQDVGQGGNEQFF	TGCGCCAGCAGCCAAGATGTCGGACAGGGGGGGAATGAGCAGTTCTTC
TRBV7-9	TRBJ2-4	many	-	CASSLAGGAKNIQYF	TGTGCCAGCAGCTTAGCAGGAGGGGCCAAAAACATTCAGTACTTC
TRBV7-8	TRBJ2-7	-	TRBD2	CASSLGPVSGLAGAEQYF	TGTGCCAGCAGCTTAGGCCCGGTATCGGGACTAGCGGGAGCCGAGCAGTACTTC
TRBV5-1	TRBJ2-7	many	TRBD2	CASSLGLATGEQYF	TGCGCCAGCAGCTTGGGACTAGCTACGGGCGAGCAGTACTTC
TRBV6-1	TRBJ2-7	few	TRBD1	CASRTGTGLSEQYF	TGTGCCAGCAGGACCGGGACAGGGTTGTCCGAGCAGTACTTC
TRBV7-2	TRBJ1-2	few	-	CASSLRGTSYGYTF	TGTGCCAGCAGCTTACGAGGGACGAGCTATGGCTACACCTTC
TRBV7-2	TRBJ1-2	-	-	CASRLRGIVENGYTF	TGTGCCAGCAGGCTACGTGGGATAGTAGAAAATGGCTACACCTTC
TRBV5-5	TRBJ2-7	many	-	CASSPVGDYEQYF	TGTGCCAGCAGCCCCGTAGGTGATTACGAGCAGTACTTC
TRBV27	TRBJ2-5	few	-	CASSYRDPIQETQYF	TGTGCCAGCAGTTACCGGGACCCCATCCAAGAGACCCAGTACTTC
TRBV5-1	TRBJ1-5	many	-	CASSLAAGDKNQPQHF	TGCGCCAGCAGCTTGGCCGCGGGGGACAAAAATCAGCCCCAGCATTTT
TRBV7-2	TRBJ1-4	few	-	CASSYLGEKLFF	TGTGCCAGCAGCTACCTGGGAGAAAAACTGTTTTTT
TRBV5-1	TRBJ2-1	many	-	CASSLAVGNEQFF	TGCGCCAGCAGCTTGGCAGTGGGAAATGAGCAGTTCTTC
TRBV5-1	TRBJ2-3	few	TRBD2	CASSLASSGRDTQYF	TGCGCCAGCAGCTTGGCGTCTAGCGGGCGAGATACGCAGTATTTT
TRBV19	TRBJ2-2	-	TRBD2	CASGGLAGANTGELFF	TGTGCCAGTGGAGGACTAGCGGGGGCCAACACCGGGGAGCTGTTTTTT
TRBV6-2/TRBV6-3	TRBJ2-7	many	TRBD1	CASSLDRVPYEQYF	TGTGCCAGCAGTCTTGACAGGGTGCCGTACGAGCAGTACTTC
TRBV20-1	TRBJ1-1	many	TRBD1	CSALLRQGNTEAFF	TGCAGTGCCTTGTTGCGACAGGGGAACACTGAAGCTTTCTTT
TRBV20-1	TRBJ1-1	many	TRBD1	CSARTRDRGSRVGAFF	TGCAGTGCAAGAACCCGGGACAGGGGATCGCGCGTCGGAGCTTTCTTT
TRBV20-1	TRBJ2-7	many	-	CSARVGGTHEQYF	TGCAGTGCTAGAGTAGGGGGGACCCACGAGCAGTACTTC
TRBV20-1	TRBJ1-2	many	-	CSAPRGAYGYTF	TGCAGTGCCCCGAGAGGGGCCTATGGCTACACCTTC
TRBV5-5	TRBJ2-2	-	TRBD2	CASSLGTSENGELFF	TGTGCCAGCAGCTTGGGGACTAGCGAGAACGGGGAGCTGTTTTTT
TRBV7-9	TRBJ1-1	-	-	CASNSRGGGDTEAFF	TGTGCCAGCAACAGTAGGGGGGGAGGGGACACTGAAGCTTTCTTT
TRBV7-2	TRBJ2-1	-	TRBD2	CASSPLWLAGGNEQFF	TGTGCCAGCAGCCCCTTATGGCTAGCGGGAGGCAATGAGCAGTTCTTC
TRBV12-3/TRBV12-4	TRBJ2-1	-	-	CASSLLTSRSSYNEQFF	TGTGCCAGCAGTCTTCTTACTAGCAGGAGCTCCTACAATGAGCAGTTCTTC
TRBV12-3/TRBV12-4	TRBJ2-3	many	-	CASSPLMVAAKRTDTQYF	TGTGCCAGCAGTCCCCTTATGGTAGCGGCTAAACGCACAGATACGCAGTATTTT
TRBV20-1	TRBJ2-1	many	-	CSYSPSGNEQFF	TGCAGCTATTCCCCTTCGGGCAATGAGCAGTTCTTC
TRBV7-2	TRBJ1-6	few	-	CASSFSYNSPLHF	TGTGCCAGCAGCTTCTCCTATAATTCACCCCTCCACTTT
TRBV7-8	TRBJ2-3	few	-	CASSLSGRGSGDTQYF	TGTGCCAGCAGCTTATCCGGGCGGGGAAGCGGAGATACGCAGTATTTT
TRBV2	TRBJ2-1	-	TRBD2	CASSAETPGLADGTYEQFF	TGTGCCAGCAGTGCCGAGACGCCGGGACTAGCAGATGGCACGTATGAGCAGTTCTTC
TRBV10-3	TRBJ1-4	many	TRBD1	CAISDPGQLGEKLFF	TGTGCCATCAGTGACCCGGGACAGCTTGGGGAAAAACTGTTTTTT
TRBV15	TRBJ2-3	many	TRBD2	CATSRVGLAGATDTQYF	TGTGCCACCAGCAGAGTAGGACTAGCGGGGGCCACAGATACGCAGTATTTT
TRBV9	TRBJ2-1	many	TRBD2	CASSAGGGTWGNEQFF	TGTGCCAGCAGCGCTGGGGGGGGGACTTGGGGGAATGAGCAGTTCTTC
TRBV10-3	TRBJ2-3	-	TRBD2	CAITLDQRGDTQYF	TGTGCCATCACTCTGGATCAGCGGGGTGATACGCAGTATTTT